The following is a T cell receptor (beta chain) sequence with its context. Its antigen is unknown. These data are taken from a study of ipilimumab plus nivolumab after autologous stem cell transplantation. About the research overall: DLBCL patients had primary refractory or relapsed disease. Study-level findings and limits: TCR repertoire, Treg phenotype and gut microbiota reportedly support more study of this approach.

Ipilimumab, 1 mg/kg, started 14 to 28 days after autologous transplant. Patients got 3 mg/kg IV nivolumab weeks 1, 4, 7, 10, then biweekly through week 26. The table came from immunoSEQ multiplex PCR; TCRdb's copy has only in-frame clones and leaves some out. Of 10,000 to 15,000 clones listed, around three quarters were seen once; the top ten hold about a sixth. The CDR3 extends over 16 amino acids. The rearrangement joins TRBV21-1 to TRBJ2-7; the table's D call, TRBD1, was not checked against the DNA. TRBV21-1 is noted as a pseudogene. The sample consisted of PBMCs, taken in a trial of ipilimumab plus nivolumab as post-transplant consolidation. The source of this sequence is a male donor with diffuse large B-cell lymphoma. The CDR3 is CASSQIPGTGTYEQYF. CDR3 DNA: TGTGCCAGCAGCCAAATCCCCGGGACAGGGACCTACGAGCAGTACTTC.